This T cell receptor beta chain is from a study of T cells in Graves' hyperthyroidism and ophthalmopathy. The CDR3 spans 15 residues. Germline V lookup: CDR1 SGHAT, CDR2 FQDESV (reference sequence). V shed 5 bases, J shed 5 bases, and the junction held 10 bases outside the gene matches. Using RNA transcripts as the source, TCR beta CDR3 regions were amplified. First-round RT-PCR of the TCR CDR3 relied on the HTBI primer set. In TCRdb, the multiplex PCR reads were re-called with MiXCR into one record per CDR3 protein. The table records approximately 600,000 distinct CDR3 sequences, roughly 20% of them present only once. The table lists this clonotype with many counts.

The sample consisted of blood. V gene TRBV11-1 combines with J gene TRBJ2-5, with 8 bases lining up with TRBD1. This TCR derives from a man aged 30-40 years with Graves' ophthalmopathy. The CDR3 region has the DNA TGTGCCAGCAGCCTCCGGGACAGGTTGTTGGAGACCCAGTACTTC. It yields the protein CASSLRDRLLETQYF.